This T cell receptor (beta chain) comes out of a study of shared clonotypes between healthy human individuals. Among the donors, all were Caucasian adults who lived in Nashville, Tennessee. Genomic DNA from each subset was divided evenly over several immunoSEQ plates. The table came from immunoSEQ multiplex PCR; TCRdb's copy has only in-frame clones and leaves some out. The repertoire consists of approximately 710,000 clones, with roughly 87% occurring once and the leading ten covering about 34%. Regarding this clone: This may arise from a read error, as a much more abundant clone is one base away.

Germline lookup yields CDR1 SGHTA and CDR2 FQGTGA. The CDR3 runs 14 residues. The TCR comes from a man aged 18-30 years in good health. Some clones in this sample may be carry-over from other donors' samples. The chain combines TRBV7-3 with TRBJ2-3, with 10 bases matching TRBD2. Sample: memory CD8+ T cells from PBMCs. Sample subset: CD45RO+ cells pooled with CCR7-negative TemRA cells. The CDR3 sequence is CASSDQRTGTSVHF. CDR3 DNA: TGTGCCAGCAGCGATCAAAGAACCGGGACTAGCGTTCATTTT.